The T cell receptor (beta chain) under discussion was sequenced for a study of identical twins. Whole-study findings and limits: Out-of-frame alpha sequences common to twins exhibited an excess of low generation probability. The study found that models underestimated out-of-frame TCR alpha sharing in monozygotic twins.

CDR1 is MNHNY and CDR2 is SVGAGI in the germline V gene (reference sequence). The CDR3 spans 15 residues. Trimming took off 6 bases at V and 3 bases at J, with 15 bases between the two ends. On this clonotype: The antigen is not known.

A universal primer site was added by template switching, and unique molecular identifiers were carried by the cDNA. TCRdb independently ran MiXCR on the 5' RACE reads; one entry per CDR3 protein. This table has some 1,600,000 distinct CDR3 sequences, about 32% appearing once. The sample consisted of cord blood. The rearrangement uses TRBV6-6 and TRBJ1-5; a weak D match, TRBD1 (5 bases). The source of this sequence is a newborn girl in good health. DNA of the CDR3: TGTGCCAGCAGCTTAACGCGGACACTCAATCAGCCCCAGCATTTT. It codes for CASSLTRTLNQPQHF.